This T cell receptor (beta chain) was identified during a study of identical twins. Each CDR3 protein is one row after TCRdb ran MiXCR on the 5' RACE reads. The table records 280,000 or so distinct CDR3 sequences, around 8.8% of them present only once. Many counts were recorded for this clonotype. The CDR3 is made up of 17 amino acids. V gave up 3 bases and J gave up 7 bases; unmatched junction bases: 12. The germline V gene encodes CDR1 DFQATT and CDR2 SNEGSKA (reference sequence). These same records also appear under a second study, on yellow fever vaccine responses in identical twins.

Specimen: memory (CD45RO+) T cells sorted from blood. This sequence joins TRBV20-1 and TRBJ2-1, with 13 bases lining up with TRBD2. The receptor comes from a woman aged 18-29 years in good health. The CDR3 loop reads CSARQTSGRTVKNEQFF. CDR3 DNA sequence: TGCAGTGCTAGGCAGACTAGCGGGAGGACGGTTAAGAATGAGCAGTTCTTC.